The T cell receptor (beta chain) under discussion was sequenced for a study of Ad26.COV2.S vaccination and SARS-CoV-2 variants. TCRdb's table, derived via immunoSEQ multiplex PCR, lists solely in-frame clones and lacks some. Here the sample spans roughly 390,000 clones, approximately 86% being singletons. Described treatment: roughly 19 received Ad26.COV2.S at low or high dose, single or two shots; 5 received placebo; per-sample allocation not given. Sampling happened 63 days after the first vaccine or placebo injection. Comment on this clone: The antigen remains undetermined.

Whole-study results and caveats: Vaccine recipients showed a spike-specific TCR breadth that was higher than in placebo recipients.

The CDR3 has 15 amino acids. The V and J ends lost 2 bases and 6 bases, in that order; junction bases with no gene match: 4. The V gene's germline CDR1 is KGHDR and CDR2 SFDVKD. The chain couples TRBV24-1 to TRBJ2-3; 10 bases agree with TRBD1. Sample: peripheral blood, taken in a trial of Ad26.COV2.S vaccine versus placebo. The TCR comes from a person aged 18-65 years who received the Ad26.COV2.S COVID-19 vaccine or a placebo. CDR3 coding DNA: TGTGCCACCAGTGATTCGACAGGGGGCGGGGATACGCAGTATTTT. Protein: CATSDSTGGGDTQYF.